One T cell receptor (beta chain) is described in this entry. No antigen is known for it. Random hexamers served to reverse transcribe roughly 0.45 to 1 ug RNA. TCRdb re-analysed the immunoSEQ multiplex PCR reads in MiXCR, keeping a single row per CDR3 protein. The sample lists approximately 110,000 distinct CDR3 sequences, around 97% occurring once. The data are from a study of CD8 T cells in Susac syndrome. Study outcomes and limitations: By the study's own acknowledgment, its TCR sequencing and HLA analysis included relatively few individuals.

Healthy donors, matched for age and sex, constituted the control group. Germline assignment: CDR1 LGHDT and CDR2 YNNKEL (reference sequence). The V gene lost 1 base and the J gene lost 13 bases, with 14 bases spanning the gap. This CDR3 contains 12 residues. The sequencing input was CD4+ T cells from PBMCs. This TCR came from a human donor in good health. The rearrangement uses TRBV3-1 and TRBJ2-7; D might be TRBD1 (5 bases). CDR3 nucleotide sequence: TGTGCCAGCAGCCAAGGTGCCAGGGCATACTACTTC. Its translation is CASSQGARAYYF.